This T cell receptor beta chain was sequenced during a study of T cell responses to AZD1222 COVID-19 vaccine. Study-wide points: Only after the peak T cell response were repertoires sampled. Rises in breadth and depth of Spike-specific TCRs came after two AZD1222 doses. Clonal diversity may have been underestimated in mostly white British donors. Reports say nearly half of spike-specific TCRs go after unmutated variant regions.

This CDR3 has 18 residues. J gave up 10 bases and V 5 bases, and 18 bases lay outside the gene matches. From germline, CDR1 is MNHEY and CDR2 SMNVEV (reference sequence). TCRdb keeps only in-frame clones here, not all; method: immunoSEQ multiplex PCR. The table has some 120,000 clones, 85% to 90% seen once. To note about this clone: What it recognizes is unknown.

The chain recombines TRBV27 with TRBJ1-6; TRBD1 aligns across 9 bases. Sequenced material: peripheral blood, taken on day 0 of MenACWY control vaccination. The clonotype originates from an adult in good health. The CDR3 region is CASSRTGQGLVGFSPLHF. As DNA, the CDR3 is TGTGCCAGCAGTCGAACGGGACAGGGCCTGGTAGGCTTCTCACCCCTCCACTTT.